The source of this T cell receptor beta chain is a study of cytomegalovirus exposure and HLA in healthy donors. The PCR contained 60 Vbeta and 13 Jbeta primers. Assay used: immunoSEQ multiplex PCR; TCRdb lists only in-frame clones, some missing. The data show about 78,000 clones, under 70% seen once. This clone was observed a handful of times. This TCR was recovered from a man aged 30 to 39 in good health and CMV-seropositive. Sequencing was carried out using PBMCs.

CDR3 loop: CASLTGTGALRGVTDTQYF. The CDR3 region has the DNA TGTGCCAGCCTCACCGGGACAGGGGCCTTGCGGGGAGTCACAGATACGCAGTATTTT. The chain is built from TRBV2 and TRBJ2-3; 10 bases are shared with TRBD1. The CDR3 extends over 19 amino acids. Looked up from germline, CDR1 is SNHLY and CDR2 is FYNNEI. The V and J ends lost 8 bases and 2 bases, in that order; junction bases with no gene match: 19. The entire variable domain, with the rest obtained from reference TRBV2 and TRBJ2-3, is as follows: EPEVTQTPSHQVTQMGQEVILRCVPISNHLYFYWYRQILGQKVEFLVSFYNNEISEKSEIFDDQFSVERPDGSNFTLKIRSTKLEDSAMYFCASLTGTGALRGVTDTQYFGPGTRLTVL.